This T cell receptor beta chain was sequenced in a study of blood T cell repertoires in COVID-19. Overall study context: COVID-19 samples collected from the United States, Italy and Spain covered acute and convalescent phases.

In the original analysis: Amplification of reference gene primers provided the estimated nucleated cell counts. Sequenced by immunoSEQ multiplex PCR; TCRdb stores in-frame clones only, minus some. The DNA gave D and trimming, while V, J and clone size come from that table. The table records about 180,000 clones, more than 75% of them present only once. In germline, CDR1 is MRHNA, CDR2 SNTAGT. With 4 bases clipped from V and 3 bases from J, the junction kept 5 bases outside the gene matches. The CDR3 spans 15 residues. Individuals aged about 18 to 89 years were recruited from fewer than 25 US areas. The study assigned cohorts using participant-reported clinical history. This clone was recorded only once.

This sequence originates from a man in his sixties who had been exposed to COVID-19. The chain recombines TRBV6-4 with TRBJ2-1; 8 bases are shared with TRBD2. Sequencing used PBMCs or T cells enriched from blood (not recorded which). The CDR3 DNA is TGTGCCAGCAGTGCGGGGAGCGGGAGCTACAATGAGCAGTTCTTC. It codes for CASSAGSGSYNEQFF.